Shown below are 17 T cell receptor beta chains from a single sample sequenced in a study of T-cell memory formation after mild COVID-19. Each CDR3 protein is one row after TCRdb ran MiXCR on the 5' RACE reads. The sample consists of 210,000 or so distinct CDR3 sequences, 25% to 35% of them appearing once. Sequencing was done on a sample of PBMCs or a T cell subset sorted from them (not recorded which). The receptors here all came from an adult woman who had mild COVID-19 (a few samples of this study predate the infection). Cell type and time point are not known.

The chain carries TRBV5-1 and TRBJ2-6, with D possibly being TRBD1 (5 bases). V was shortened by 0 bases and J by 4 bases, with 11 bases between the two germline ends. Germline CDR1 is SGHRS and CDR2 is YFSETQ. The CDR3 covers 16 residues. The CDR3 loop is CASSLVPGQGANVLTF. The CDR3 DNA follows: TGCGCCAGCAGCTTGGTTCCAGGGCAAGGGGCCAACGTCCTGACTTTC. Together with reference TRBV5-1 and TRBJ2-6, the CDR3 gives the full variable domain: KAGVTQTPRYLIKTRGQQVTLSCSPISGHRSVSWYQQTPGQGLQFLFEYFSETQRNKGNFPGRFSGRQFSNSRSEMNVSTLELGDSALYLCASSLVPGQGANVLTFGAGSRLTVL.

The chain employs TRBV7-9 and TRBJ1-2; 8 bases line up with TRBD1. J was trimmed by 8 bases and V by 5 bases; bases with no gene match: 7. This CDR3 is 13 amino acids long. Germline loops: CDR1 SEHNR, CDR2 FQNEAQ (reference sequence). The CDR3 loop reads CASSVLTGEGYTF. As DNA, the CDR3 is TGTGCCAGCAGCGTATTGACAGGGGAAGGCTACACCTTC.

The chain is built from TRBV30 and TRBJ2-1; tentative D call: TRBD1 (5 bases). CDR3 size: 12 residues. Trimming removed 2 bases from V and 15 bases from J, with 17 bases in between. The germline V gene encodes CDR1 GTSNPN and CDR2 SVGIG (reference sequence). The CDR3 coding sequence is TGTGCCTGGAGTCCCCCTGGGAAAGGGGCGTTCTTC. Protein product: CAWSPPGKGAFF.

The chain carries TRBV7-8 and TRBJ2-7; D may be TRBD1 or TRBD2 (6 bases each). V was clipped by 5 bases and J by 3 bases, with 14 bases between them. The germline V gene encodes CDR1 SGHVS and CDR2 FQNEAQ. This CDR3 comprises 14 residues. The CDR3 sequence is CASSAGGSGYEQYF. CDR3 sequence (DNA): TGTGCCAGCAGCGCCGGGGGCTCTGGCTACGAGCAGTACTTC.

The chain couples TRBV18 to TRBJ2-5; no definite D call. Trimming took 0 bases from V and 5 from J, leaving 7 bases between them. There are 13 residues in the CDR3. Germline loops: CDR1 KGHSH, CDR2 LQKENI. CDR3 protein: CASSPPVLETQYF. For the CDR3, the DNA is TGTGCCAGCTCACCACCGGTTCTGGAGACCCAGTACTTC.

This chain uses TRBV7-2 with TRBJ2-7; the match to TRBD2 covers 7 bases. The CDR3 spans 15 residues. In germline, CDR1 is SGHTA, CDR2 FQGNSA. The ends lost 1 base at V and 0 bases at J; junction bases unmatched: 3. Here the CDR3 DNA reads TGTGCCAGCAGCTTAGAGGGCGGGAGCTCCTACGAGCAGTACTTC. Residues: CASSLEGGSSYEQYF.

The chain uses TRBV29-1 and TRBJ2-1, with D perhaps matching TRBD2 (6 bases). There are 16 residues in the CDR3. In germline, CDR1 is SQVTM, CDR2 ANQGSEA. Trimming pared 4 bases from V and 10 bases from J, leaving 26 bases between. CDR3 DNA: TGCAGCGTTGGGGGGGAGTGGGACCAAAGCACCGGGGAGCAGTTCTTC. This translates into CSVGGEWDQSTGEQFF.

CDR3 DNA: TGTGCCAGCTCACCACTCGGGACAGGAACGAACACTGAAGCTTTCTTT. Translated: CASSPLGTGTNTEAFF. The chain combines TRBV18 with TRBJ1-1, with 8 positions matching TRBD1. The V segment lost 1 base and the J segment 1 base; nucleotides outside the gene matches: 5. Germline V gene lookup returns CDR1 KGHSH and CDR2 LQKENI. The CDR3 spans 16 residues.

This clonotype was picked up a small number of times. The chain is built from TRBV6-6 and TRBJ2-5; D is unclear. The CDR3 consists of 12 residues. Between the trimmed V and J ends, which lost 0 bases and 7 bases, there was a span of 6 bases. CDR1 and CDR2 (germline): MNHNY, SVGAGI (reference sequence). The CDR3 here is CASSYSLGTQYF. DNA for the CDR3: TGTGCCAGCAGTTACTCACTGGGGACCCAGTACTTC.

This chain joins TRBV5-1 and TRBJ2-2, with D hard to call. Per germline, CDR1 SGHRS and CDR2 YFSETQ. The CDR3 runs 16 residues. V gave up 0 bases and J gave up 5 bases, with 14 bases separating them. CDR3 in DNA: TGCGCCAGCAGCTTGGAGGTTCGAACAGAAACCGGGGAGCTGTTTTTT. Translation: CASSLEVRTETGELFF. The complete variable domain, with remaining parts taken from reference TRBV5-1 and TRBJ2-2, reads KAGVTQTPRYLIKTRGQQVTLSCSPISGHRSVSWYQQTPGQGLQFLFEYFSETQRNKGNFPGRFSGRQFSNSRSEMNVSTLELGDSALYLCASSLEVRTETGELFFGEGSRLTVL.

The rearrangement uses TRBV5-1 and TRBJ1-3; 11 bases align to TRBD1. The germline V gene encodes CDR1 SGHRS and CDR2 YFSETQ. V lost 0 bases and J lost 2; bases outside the gene matches: 4. CDR3 size: 17 residues. CDR3 nucleotides: TGCGCCAGCAGCTTGGGGACAGGGGGCGAAGCTGGAAACACCATATATTTT. It is translated as CASSLGTGGEAGNTIYF.

The chain uses TRBV6-2 or TRBV6-3 and TRBJ2-5; 10 positions agree with TRBD2. This CDR3 is built from 16 residues. J gave up 4 bases and V 2 bases, and 7 bases lay outside the gene matches. Germline-derived CDR1 and CDR2 are MNHEY and SVGEGT. CDR3 in amino acids: CASSYRGASGRETQYF. For the CDR3, the DNA is TGTGCCAGCAGTTACAGAGGGGCTAGCGGGAGAGAGACCCAGTACTTC.

The J gene is TRBJ2-1, the V gene TRBV11-2; 8 bases agree with TRBD2. Germline V gene data show CDR1 as SGHAT and CDR2 as FQNNGV. J gave up 8 bases and V 1 base, and 13 bases lay outside the gene matches. CDR3 size: 17 residues. The CDR3 DNA sequence: TGTGCCAGCAGCTTAGTCCCGGGACTAGTCGGGGGCCATGAGCAGTTCTTC. Protein product: CASSLVPGLVGGHEQFF.

V and J are TRBV5-1 and TRBJ2-4; 16 bases are a match to TRBD2. CDR1 and CDR2 from the germline V gene are SGHRS and YFSETQ. CDR3 length: 18 amino acids. With V trimmed by 1 base and J by 8 bases, 9 bases remained unmatched. The CDR3 region has the DNA TGCGCCAGCAGCTTGAGGGGGACTAGCGGGAGGGCCTTCGACATTCAGTACTTC. As protein: CASSLRGTSGRAFDIQYF.

This chain uses TRBV5-1 with TRBJ2-5, with unresolved D. V was shortened by 5 bases and J by 3 bases, with 11 bases between the two germline ends. The germline V gene has CDR1 SGHRS and CDR2 YFSETQ. The CDR3 has 13 residues. The CDR3 bases are TGCGCCAGCAGTTCTACCCTGAAAGAGACCCAGTACTTC. Translating it yields CASSSTLKETQYF.

The rearrangement uses TRBV12-3 or TRBV12-4 and TRBJ2-1; D possibly corresponds to TRBD2 (6 bases). The CDR3 is 14 residues long. The V end lost 4 bases, the J end lost 9 bases, and 16 bases lay between the germline ends. Here the CDR3 reads CASSSGGSFGEQFF. The CDR3 nucleotides read TGTGCCAGCAGTTCCGGGGGAAGTTTCGGTGAGCAGTTCTTC.

As DNA, the CDR3 is TGTGCCAGCAGTTACTACGGCGGGGAGGGGGAGACCCAGTACTTC. Amino acid sequence: CASSYYGGEGETQYF. This rearrangement joins TRBV6-2 or TRBV6-3 to TRBJ2-5; 7 positions agree with TRBD2. This CDR3 has 15 residues. Trimming removed 1 base from V and 5 bases from J; junction bases left unmatched: 7. CDR1 and CDR2 (germline): MNHEY, SVGEGT.